The entry below gives a single T cell receptor beta chain sequence along with its context. The antigen is not known. The sample originates from a study of cytomegalovirus exposure and HLA in healthy donors. Study context: Sequencing of 150 million to 200 million T cells in an earlier analysis found under 120 million unique TCR beta sequences. Points from the study as a whole: A classifier reportedly called cytomegalovirus status with high sensitivity and specificity. Earlier analysis found most TCR beta V segments productive about 90% or about 30% of the time.

Deletions cut 2 bases from V and 10 bases from J, with 9 bases between. This CDR3 comprises 13 residues. The V gene's germline CDR1 is MRHNA and CDR2 SNTAGT. Primers for the PCR totalled 60 Vbeta and 13 Jbeta. Generated by immunoSEQ multiplex PCR, the TCRdb table keeps only in-frame clones and is missing some. This sample has 250,000 to 350,000 clones, with 75% to 90% found just once. V usage is TRBV6-4 and J usage is TRBJ1-6, with a weak D call TRBD1 (5 bases). This clonotype originated in a man between 40 and 49 years old in good health and CMV-seropositive. The specimen sequenced was PBMCs. The DNA for the CDR3 is TGTGCCAGCAGTGACGACAGATGGTCACCCCTCCACTTT. This translates into CASSDDRWSPLHF.